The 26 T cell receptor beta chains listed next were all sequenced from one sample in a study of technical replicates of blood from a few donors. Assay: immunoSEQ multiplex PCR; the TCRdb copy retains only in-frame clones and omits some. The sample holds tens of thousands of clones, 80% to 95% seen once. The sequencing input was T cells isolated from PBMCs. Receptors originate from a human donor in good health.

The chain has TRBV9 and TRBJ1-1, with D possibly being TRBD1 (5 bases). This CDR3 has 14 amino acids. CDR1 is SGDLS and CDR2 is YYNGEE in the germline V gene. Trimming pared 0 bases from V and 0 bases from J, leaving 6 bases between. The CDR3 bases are TGTGCCAGCAGCGTAGGGGGCGTGAACACTGAAGCTTTCTTT. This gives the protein CASSVGGVNTEAFF.

The CDR3 nucleotides are TGCGCCAGCAGCTTAAGCGGGATTTCAGATGAGCAGTTCTTC. Encoded protein: CASSLSGISDEQFF. This chain connects TRBV5-1 to TRBJ2-1, with 7 nucleotides matching TRBD2. The J segment lost 8 bases and the V segment lost 2 bases, leaving 7 bases of the junction unmatched. The length of the CDR3 is 14 residues. CDR1 SGHRS and CDR2 YFSETQ come from the germline V gene.

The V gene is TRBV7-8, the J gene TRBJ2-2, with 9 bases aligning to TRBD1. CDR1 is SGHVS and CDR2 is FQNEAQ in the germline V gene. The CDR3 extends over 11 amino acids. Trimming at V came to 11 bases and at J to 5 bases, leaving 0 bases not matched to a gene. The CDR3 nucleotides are TGTGCCGGGACAGGGACCGGGGAGCTGTTTTTT. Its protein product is CAGTGTGELFF. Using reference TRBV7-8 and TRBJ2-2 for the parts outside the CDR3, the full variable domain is GAGVSQSPRYKVAKRGQDVALRCDPISGHVSLFWYQQALGQGPEFLTYFQNEAQLDKSGLPSDRFFAERPEGSVSTLKIQRTQQEDSAVYLCAGTGTGELFFGEGSRLTVL.

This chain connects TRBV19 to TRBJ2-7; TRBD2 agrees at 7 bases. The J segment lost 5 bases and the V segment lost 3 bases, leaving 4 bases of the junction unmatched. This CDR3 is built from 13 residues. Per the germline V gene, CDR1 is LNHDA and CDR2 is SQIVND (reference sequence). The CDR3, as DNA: TGTGCCAGTAGTATGGGGGGGAGACACGAGCAGTACTTC. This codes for CASSMGGRHEQYF.

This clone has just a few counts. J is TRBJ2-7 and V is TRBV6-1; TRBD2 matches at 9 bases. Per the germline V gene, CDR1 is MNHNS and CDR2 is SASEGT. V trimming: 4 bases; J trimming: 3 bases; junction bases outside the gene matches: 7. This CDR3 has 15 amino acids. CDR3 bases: TGTGCCAGCAGTGTCTTAGCGGGAGAGAGCTACGAGCAGTACTTC. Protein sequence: CASSVLAGESYEQYF.

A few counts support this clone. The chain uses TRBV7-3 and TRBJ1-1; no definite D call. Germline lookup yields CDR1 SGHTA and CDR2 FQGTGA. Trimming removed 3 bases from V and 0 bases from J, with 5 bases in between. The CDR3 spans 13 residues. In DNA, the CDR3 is TGTGCCAGCAGCTTTTCAGTGAACACTGAAGCTTTCTTT. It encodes CASSFSVNTEAFF.

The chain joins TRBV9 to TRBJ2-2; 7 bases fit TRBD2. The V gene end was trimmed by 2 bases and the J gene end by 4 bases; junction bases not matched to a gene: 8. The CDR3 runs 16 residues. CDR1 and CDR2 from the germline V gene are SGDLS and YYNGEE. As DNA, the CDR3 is TGTGCCAGCAGCGTGAGCGGGATGTCGGTCACCGGGGAGCTGTTTTTT. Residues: CASSVSGMSVTGELFF. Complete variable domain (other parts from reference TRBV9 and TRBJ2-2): DSGVTQTPKHLITATGQRVTLRCSPRSGDLSVYWYQQSLDQGLQFLIQYYNGEERAKGNILERFSAQQFPDLHSELNLSSLELGDSALYFCASSVSGMSVTGELFFGEGSRLTVL.

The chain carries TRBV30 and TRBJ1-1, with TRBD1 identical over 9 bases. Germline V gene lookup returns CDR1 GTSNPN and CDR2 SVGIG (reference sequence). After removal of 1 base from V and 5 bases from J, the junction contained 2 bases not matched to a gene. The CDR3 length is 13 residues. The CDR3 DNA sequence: TGTGCCTGGAGTGCAGACAGGGGGACTGAAGCTTTCTTT. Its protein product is CAWSADRGTEAFF.

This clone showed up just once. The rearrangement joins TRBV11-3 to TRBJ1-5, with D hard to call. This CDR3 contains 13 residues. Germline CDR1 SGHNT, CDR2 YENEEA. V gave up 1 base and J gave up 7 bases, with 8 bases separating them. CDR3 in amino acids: CASSLGSGQPQHF. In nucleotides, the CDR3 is TGTGCCAGCAGCTTAGGGAGCGGACAGCCCCAGCATTTT.

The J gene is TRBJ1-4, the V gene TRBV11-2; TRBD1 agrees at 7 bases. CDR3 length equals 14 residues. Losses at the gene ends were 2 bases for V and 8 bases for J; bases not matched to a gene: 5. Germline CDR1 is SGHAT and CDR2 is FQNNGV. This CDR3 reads CASSLSGGDEKLFF. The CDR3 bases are TGTGCCAGCAGCTTATCAGGGGGTGACGAAAAACTGTTTTTT.

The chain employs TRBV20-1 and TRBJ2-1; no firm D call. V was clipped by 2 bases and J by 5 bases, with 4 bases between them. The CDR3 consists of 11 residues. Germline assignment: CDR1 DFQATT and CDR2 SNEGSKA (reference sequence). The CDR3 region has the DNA TGCAGTGCTAGACAAAACAATGAGCAGTTCTTC. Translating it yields CSARQNNEQFF.

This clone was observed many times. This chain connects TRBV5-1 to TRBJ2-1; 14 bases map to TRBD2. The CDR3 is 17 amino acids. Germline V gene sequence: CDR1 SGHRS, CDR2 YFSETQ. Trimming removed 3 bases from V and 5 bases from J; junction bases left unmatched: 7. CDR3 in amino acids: CASSSRTSGRLDNEQFF. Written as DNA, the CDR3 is TGCGCCAGCAGCTCTAGGACTAGCGGGAGGCTCGACAATGAGCAGTTCTTC.

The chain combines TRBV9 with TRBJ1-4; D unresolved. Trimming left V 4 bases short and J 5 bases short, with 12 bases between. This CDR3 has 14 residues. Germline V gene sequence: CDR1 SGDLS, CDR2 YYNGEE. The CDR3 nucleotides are TGTGCCAGCAGCACCTCGGGAGGGAATGAAAAACTGTTTTTT. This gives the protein CASSTSGGNEKLFF.

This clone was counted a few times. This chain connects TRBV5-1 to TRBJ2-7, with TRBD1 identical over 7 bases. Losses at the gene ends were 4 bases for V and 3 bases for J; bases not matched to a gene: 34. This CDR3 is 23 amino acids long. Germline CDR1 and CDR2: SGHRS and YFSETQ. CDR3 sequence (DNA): TGCGCCAGCAGCGAATCCATTAGGACAGGTTCGGCGGGCGTGCCGGGGAAACTCTACGAGCAGTACTTC. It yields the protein CASSESIRTGSAGVPGKLYEQYF.

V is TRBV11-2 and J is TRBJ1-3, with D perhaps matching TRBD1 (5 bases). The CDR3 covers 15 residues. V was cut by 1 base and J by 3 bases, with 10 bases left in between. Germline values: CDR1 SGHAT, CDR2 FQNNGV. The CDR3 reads CASSLVQDYGNTIYF. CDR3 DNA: TGTGCCAGCAGCTTAGTACAGGATTATGGAAACACCATATATTTT.

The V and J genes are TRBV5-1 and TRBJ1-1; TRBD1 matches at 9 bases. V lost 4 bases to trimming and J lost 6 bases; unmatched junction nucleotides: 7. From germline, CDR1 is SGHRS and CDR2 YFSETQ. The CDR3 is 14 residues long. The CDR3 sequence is CASSQTGGLAEAFF. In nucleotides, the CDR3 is TGCGCCAGCAGCCAGACAGGGGGACTCGCTGAAGCTTTCTTT. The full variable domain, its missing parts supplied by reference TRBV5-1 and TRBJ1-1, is KAGVTQTPRYLIKTRGQQVTLSCSPISGHRSVSWYQQTPGQGLQFLFEYFSETQRNKGNFPGRFSGRQFSNSRSEMNVSTLELGDSALYLCASSQTGGLAEAFFGQGTRLTVV.

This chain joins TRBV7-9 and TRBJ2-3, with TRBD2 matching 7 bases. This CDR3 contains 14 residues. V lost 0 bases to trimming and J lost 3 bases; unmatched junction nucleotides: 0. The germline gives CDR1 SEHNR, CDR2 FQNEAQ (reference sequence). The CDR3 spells CASSLAGGTDTQYF. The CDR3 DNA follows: TGTGCCAGCAGCTTAGCGGGAGGGACAGATACGCAGTATTTT.

CDR3 sequence reads: CASSATSGSTGELFF. Here the CDR3 DNA reads TGTGCCAGTAGTGCGACTAGCGGTTCCACCGGGGAGCTGTTTTTT. This sequence joins TRBV19 and TRBJ2-2, with 9 bases aligning to TRBD2. The CDR3 sequence is 15 residues long. V lost 5 bases to trimming and J lost 4 bases; unmatched junction nucleotides: 5. Per the germline V gene, CDR1 is LNHDA and CDR2 is SQIVND (reference sequence).

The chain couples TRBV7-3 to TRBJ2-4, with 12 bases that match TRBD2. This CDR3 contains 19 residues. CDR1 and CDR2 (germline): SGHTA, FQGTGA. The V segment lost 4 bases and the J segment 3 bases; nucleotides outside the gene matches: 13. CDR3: CASSSGLAGGRRDKNIQYF. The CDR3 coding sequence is TGTGCCAGCAGCTCGGGACTAGCGGGTGGAAGAAGGGACAAAAACATTCAGTACTTC. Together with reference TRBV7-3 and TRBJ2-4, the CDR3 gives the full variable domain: GAGVSQTPSNKVTEKGKYVELRCDPISGHTALYWYRQSLGQGPEFLIYFQGTGAADDSGLPNDRFFAVRPEGSVSTLKIQRTERGDSAVYLCASSSGLAGGRRDKNIQYFGAGTRLSVL.

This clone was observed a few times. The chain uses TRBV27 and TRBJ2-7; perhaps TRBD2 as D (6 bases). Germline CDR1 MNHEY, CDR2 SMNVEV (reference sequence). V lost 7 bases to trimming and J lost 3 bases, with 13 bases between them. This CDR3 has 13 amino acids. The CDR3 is CASTRGLNYEQYF. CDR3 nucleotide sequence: TGTGCCAGCACCCGGGGACTGAACTACGAGCAGTACTTC.

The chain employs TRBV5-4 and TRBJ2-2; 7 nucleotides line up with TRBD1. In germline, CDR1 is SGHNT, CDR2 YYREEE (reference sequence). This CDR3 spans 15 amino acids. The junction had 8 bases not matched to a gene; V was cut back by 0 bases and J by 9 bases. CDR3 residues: CASSLGQGVGRELFF. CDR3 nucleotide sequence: TGTGCCAGCAGCTTGGGCCAGGGGGTAGGCCGGGAGCTGTTTTTT. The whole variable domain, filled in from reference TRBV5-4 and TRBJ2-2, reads ETGVTQSPTHLIKTRGQQVTLRCSSQSGHNTVSWYQQALGQGPQFIFQYYREEENGRGNFPPRFSGLQFPNYSSELNVNALELDDSALYLCASSLGQGVGRELFFGEGSRLTVL.

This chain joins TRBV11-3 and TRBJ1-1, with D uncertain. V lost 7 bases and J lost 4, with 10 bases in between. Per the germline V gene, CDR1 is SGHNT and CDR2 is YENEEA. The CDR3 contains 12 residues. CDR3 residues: CASKEGGTEAFF. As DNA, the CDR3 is TGTGCCAGCAAGGAGGGAGGCACTGAAGCTTTCTTT.

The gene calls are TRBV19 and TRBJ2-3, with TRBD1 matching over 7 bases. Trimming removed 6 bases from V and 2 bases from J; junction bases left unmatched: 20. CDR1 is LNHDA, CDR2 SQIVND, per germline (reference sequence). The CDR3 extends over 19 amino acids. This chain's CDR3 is CASRGIRSGTATFTDTQYF. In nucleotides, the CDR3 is TGTGCCAGTAGAGGCATCAGATCCGGGACAGCTACGTTCACAGATACGCAGTATTTT.

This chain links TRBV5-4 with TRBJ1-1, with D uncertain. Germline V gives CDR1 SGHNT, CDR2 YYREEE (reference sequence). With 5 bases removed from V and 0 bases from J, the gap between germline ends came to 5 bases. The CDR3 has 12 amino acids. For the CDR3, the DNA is TGTGCCAGCAGTCTAGTGAACACTGAAGCTTTCTTT. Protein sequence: CASSLVNTEAFF.

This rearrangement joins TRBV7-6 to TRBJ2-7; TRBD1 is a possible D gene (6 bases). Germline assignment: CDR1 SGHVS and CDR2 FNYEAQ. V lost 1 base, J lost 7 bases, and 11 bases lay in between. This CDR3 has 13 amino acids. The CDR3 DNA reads TGTGCCAGCAGCTTAGATGCAGGGGTTGAGCAGTACTTC. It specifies CASSLDAGVEQYF.

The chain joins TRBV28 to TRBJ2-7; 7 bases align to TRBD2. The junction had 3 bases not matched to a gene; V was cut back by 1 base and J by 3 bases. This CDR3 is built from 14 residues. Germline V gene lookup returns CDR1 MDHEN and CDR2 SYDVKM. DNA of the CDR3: TGTGCCAGCAGTTTATTTCGCGGGAGCTACGAGCAGTACTTC. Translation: CASSLFRGSYEQYF.